This TCR beta chain was identified during a study of cytomegalovirus exposure and HLA in healthy donors. Study overall: Sequencing of roughly 180 million T cells in an earlier analysis found around 100 million unique TCR beta sequences. Unique TCRs from HLA-typed donors, 65 million to 85 million of them, were held in an early data release. Study-wide results and limits: In an earlier analysis, most TCR beta V segments were productive about 87% or about 30% of the time.

CDR1 LNHDA and CDR2 SQIVND come from the germline V gene (reference sequence). Termini included, the CDR3 measures 11 amino acids. PCR primers comprised 60 Vbeta and 13 Jbeta primers. The protocol was immunoSEQ multiplex PCR, while the TCRdb copy is restricted to in-frame clones and leaves out a portion. The data show 150,000 to 200,000 clones, about 70% seen once. Remarks on this clone: What it recognizes is unknown. It is unclear where the CDR3 begins or ends on the DNA, so no DNA is shown, and the CDR3 is as TCRdb lists it.

The sequence was collected from a woman under 30 in good health and CMV-seropositive. The chain recombines TRBV19 with TRBJ1-1. Sample: PBMCs. The CDR3 reads CASTSGVEAFF.